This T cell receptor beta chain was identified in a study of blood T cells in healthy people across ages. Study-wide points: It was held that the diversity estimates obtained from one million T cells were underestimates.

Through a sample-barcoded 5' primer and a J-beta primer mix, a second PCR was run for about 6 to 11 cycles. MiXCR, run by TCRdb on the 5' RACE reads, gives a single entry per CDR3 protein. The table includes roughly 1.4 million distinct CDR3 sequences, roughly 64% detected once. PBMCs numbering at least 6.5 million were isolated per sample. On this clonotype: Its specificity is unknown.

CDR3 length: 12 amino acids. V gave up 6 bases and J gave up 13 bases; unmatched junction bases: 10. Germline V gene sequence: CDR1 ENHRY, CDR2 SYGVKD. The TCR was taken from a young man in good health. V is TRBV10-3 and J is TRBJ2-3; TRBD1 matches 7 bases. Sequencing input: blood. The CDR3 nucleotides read TGTGCCATCAGGGCACCAGGGGGAGAGGAGTATTTT. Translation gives CAIRAPGGEEYF.